The rows below give T cell receptor beta chains drawn from one sample of a study of identical twins. TCRdb itself ran the 5' RACE reads through MiXCR, one entry per CDR3 protein. The sample holds fewer than 900,000 distinct CDR3 sequences, roughly 20% seen once. The data were also submitted as part of a second study, on T cells expressing NK-cell markers.

Sequencing was performed on PBMCs. All receptors derive from a woman under 30 in good health. The CDR3 runs from the conserved cysteine through the conserved F or W. Each record gives: clone size, D gene, J gene, V gene, CDR3 protein, CDR3 DNA. A D gene is named only where the DNA matches it firmly. Clone size, where shown, is once, few, many, or a class for clones that have expanded.

>few|.|TRBJ1-1|TRBV12-3/TRBV12-4
CASSGSEAFF
TGTGCCAGCAGTGGGTCGGAAGCTTTCTTT
>.|.|TRBJ2-7|TRBV30
CAWSVRNRPYF
TGTGCCTGGAGTGTAAGGAACAGGCCGTACTTC
>.|TRBD2|TRBJ2-7|TRBV3-1
CASSLRTSGAVSYEQYF
TGTGCCAGCAGCCTCCGGACTAGCGGGGCCGTCTCCTACGAGCAGTACTTC
>few|.|TRBJ1-1|TRBV6-1
CASIRQTLLNTEAFF
TGTGCCAGCATAAGACAGACACTCCTGAACACTGAAGCTTTCTTT
>many|TRBD1|TRBJ1-2|TRBV5-1
CASSPGQGYGYTF
TGTGCCAGCTCACCTGGACAGGGCTATGGCTACACCTTC
>few|.|TRBJ1-5|TRBV7-9
CASSLGGSLNQPQHF
TGTGCCAGCAGCCTAGGGGGGTCTCTCAATCAGCCCCAGCATTTT
>.|.|TRBJ2-1|TRBV15
CATSRDGGTLSNEQFF
TGTGCCACCAGCAGAGATGGGGGTACGCTTAGCAATGAGCAGTTCTTC
>.|TRBD1|TRBJ1-2|TRBV25-1
CASNALAGGGYTF
TGTGCCAGCAACGCCCTGGCAGGGGGTGGCTACACCTTC
>.|.|TRBJ2-5|TRBV7-9
CASSSIDRGQETQYF
TGTGCCAGCAGCTCTATAGACCGGGGACAAGAGACCCAGTACTTC
>.|TRBD1|TRBJ1-6|TRBV11-3
CASSLDRGFNSPLHF
TGTGCCAGCAGCCTGGACAGGGGATTCAATTCACCCCTCCACTTT
>.|.|TRBJ2-3|TRBV20-1
CSVRGARTDTQYF
TGCAGTGTTCGAGGTGCCAGGACAGATACGCAGTATTTT
>.|TRBD1|TRBJ2-3|TRBV29-1
CSVVRTGGASMDTQYF
TGCAGCGTTGTTAGGACAGGGGGCGCTTCAATGGATACGCAGTATTTT
>.|.|TRBJ1-1|TRBV5-1
CASSLEQQNTEAFF
TGCGCCAGCAGCTTGGAACAGCAAAACACTGAAGCTTTCTTT
>few|.|TRBJ1-5|TRBV13
CASSQFSGGNQPQHF
TGTGCCAGCAGCCAATTTTCAGGGGGCAATCAGCCCCAGCATTTT
>many|TRBD2|TRBJ2-1|TRBV12-3/TRBV12-4
CASGTSGRYNEQFF
TGTGCCAGCGGTACTAGCGGGAGATACAATGAGCAGTTCTTC
>.|.|TRBJ1-4|TRBV11-2
CASSLSSGKLFF
TGTGCCAGCAGCTTATCCTCCGGAAAACTGTTTTTT
>.|.|TRBJ2-5|TRBV5-1
CASSSMWGDNLETQYF
TGCGCCAGCAGCTCGATGTGGGGGGATAATTTGGAGACCCAGTACTTC
>.|.|TRBJ1-4|TRBV11-2
CASSLGTQREKLFF
TGTGCCAGCAGCCTAGGGACACAACGGGAAAAACTGTTTTTT
>.|.|TRBJ2-2|TRBV5-1
CASSFRDGELFF
TGCGCCAGCAGCTTCAGGGACGGGGAGCTGTTTTTT
>.|.|TRBJ2-2|TRBV20-1
CSARANYRDYRAGELFF
TGCAGTGCTAGAGCCAACTACAGGGATTATCGTGCCGGGGAGCTGTTTTTT
>.|.|TRBJ2-1|TRBV20-1
CSAPPAGSYNEQFF
TGCAGTGCCCCTCCGGCCGGTTCCTACAATGAGCAGTTCTTC
>few|TRBD2|TRBJ2-1|TRBV9
CASSGRLAGYNEQFF
TGTGCCAGCAGCGGAAGACTAGCGGGGTACAATGAGCAGTTCTTC
>few|.|TRBJ1-1|TRBV5-1
CASRGDRPNEAFF
TGCGCCAGCAGAGGAGACAGGCCGAATGAAGCTTTCTTT